Sequencing of this TCR beta chain was carried out in a study of technical replicates of blood from four donors. The germline V and J ends were trimmed by 1 base and 3 bases, with 6 bases remaining between them. CDR1 is GTSNPN and CDR2 is SVGIG in the germline V gene (reference sequence). This CDR3 is 13 amino acids long. Here immunoSEQ multiplex PCR was the method, and the copy in TCRdb shows in-frame clones only, minus some. The repertoire has about 63,000 clones, about 88% of them found once; the top ten carry about 5.1%. This clone was counted a few times. V and J are TRBV30 and TRBJ1-4, with no clear D. The sample consisted of PBMCs. This TCR was recovered from a human donor in good health. Some clones in this sample may be carry-over from other donors' samples. CDR3 region: CAWSGRANEKLFF. CDR3 DNA sequence: TGTGCCTGGAGTGGGAGAGCTAATGAAAAACTGTTTTTT.